The present entry profiles one TCR beta chain with its context. Its antigen is not identified. This sample was included in a study of cytomegalovirus exposure and HLA in healthy donors. Study-level findings and limits: The classifier was said to identify cytomegalovirus status with high specificity and sensitivity. Specificity of a few CMV-associated chains for CMV antigens was verified in vitro. Among TCR sequences, most were rare, though some public TCRs appeared in many donors.

From germline, CDR1 is SGHDT and CDR2 YYEEEE. The trim removed 4 bases at V and 1 base at J, leaving 10 bases unmatched. The CDR3 is made up of 18 amino acids. The protocol was immunoSEQ multiplex PCR, while the TCRdb copy is restricted to in-frame clones and leaves out a portion. The sample gives roughly 120,000 clones, about 91% of which show up once; less than 2% is in the top ten. V is TRBV5-6 and J is TRBJ2-2; 10 bases are a match to TRBD2. This receptor was taken from a young man in good health and CMV-seronegative. Sequenced: PBMCs. The chain's CDR3 is CASSPELLAGKNTGELFF. In DNA, the CDR3 is TGTGCCAGCAGCCCGGAATTACTAGCGGGAAAGAACACCGGGGAGCTGTTTTTT.